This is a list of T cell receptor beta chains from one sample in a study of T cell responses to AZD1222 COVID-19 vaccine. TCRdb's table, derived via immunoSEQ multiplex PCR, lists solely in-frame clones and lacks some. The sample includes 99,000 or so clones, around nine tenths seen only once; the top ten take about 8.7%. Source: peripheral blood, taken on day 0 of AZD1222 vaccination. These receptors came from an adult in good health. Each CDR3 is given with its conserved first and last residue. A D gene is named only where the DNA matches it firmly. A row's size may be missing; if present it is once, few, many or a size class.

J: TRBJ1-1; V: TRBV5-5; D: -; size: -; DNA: TGTGCCAGCAGCCCGACAGTGCCGAACACTGAAGCTTTCTTT; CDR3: CASSPTVPNTEAFF
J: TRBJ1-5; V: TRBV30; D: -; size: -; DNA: TGTGCCTGGAGTGTACAGGGAGTTCAGCCCCAGCATTTT; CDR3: CAWSVQGVQPQHF
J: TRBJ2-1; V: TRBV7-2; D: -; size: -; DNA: TGTGCCAGCAGTCCTGGGGCTAGTCAAGAGCAGTTCTTC; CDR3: CASSPGASQEQFF
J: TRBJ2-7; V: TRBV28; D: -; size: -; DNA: TGTGCCAGCAGTTTCGGAACGAACTACGAGCAGTACTTC; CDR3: CASSFGTNYEQYF
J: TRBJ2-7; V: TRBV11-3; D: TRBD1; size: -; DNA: TGTGCCAGCAGCTCCTTGGGACAGCCCTACGAGCAGTACTTC; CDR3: CASSSLGQPYEQYF
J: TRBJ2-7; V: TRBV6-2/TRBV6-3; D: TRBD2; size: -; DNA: TGTGCCAGCAGTTATTCCGTCGGGGGGGGCCCTCTCGAGCAGTACTTC; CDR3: CASSYSVGGGPLEQYF
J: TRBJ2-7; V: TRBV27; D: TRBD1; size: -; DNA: TGTGCCAGCAGTGAACAGGGGCACACAATCTACGAGCAGTACTTC; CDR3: CASSEQGHTIYEQYF
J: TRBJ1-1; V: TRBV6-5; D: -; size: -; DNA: TGTGCCAGCACCCAAACCCCCCGGCAGGATGAAGCTTTCTTT; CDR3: CASTQTPRQDEAFF
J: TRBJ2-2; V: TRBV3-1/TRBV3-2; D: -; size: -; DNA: TGTGCCAGCAGCCAAGCGAGGGACTGGGACGCGAACACCGGGGAGCTGTTTTTT; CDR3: CASSQARDWDANTGELFF
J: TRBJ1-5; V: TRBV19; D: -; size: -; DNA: TGTGCCAGTAGTATAGATCTCGATCAGCCCCAGCATTTT; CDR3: CASSIDLDQPQHF
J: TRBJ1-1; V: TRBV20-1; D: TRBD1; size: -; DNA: TGCAGTGCTAGTAATCAGCCGGGACAGAAAGCTTTCTTT; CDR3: CSASNQPGQKAFF
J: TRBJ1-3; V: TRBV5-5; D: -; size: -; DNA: TGTGCCAGCAGCCACTCCACATTGGCCGGGGTGAACACCATATATTTT; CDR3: CASSHSTLAGVNTIYF
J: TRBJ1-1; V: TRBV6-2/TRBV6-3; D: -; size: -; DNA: TGTGCCAGCAGCCTCATGGGCGCAGCGACGAACACTGAAGCTTTCTTT; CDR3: CASSLMGAATNTEAFF
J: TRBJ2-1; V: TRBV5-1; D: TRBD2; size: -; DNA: TGCGCCAGCAGCAGGACTAGCCCCTCTTCCTACAATGAGCAGTTCTTC; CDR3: CASSRTSPSSYNEQFF
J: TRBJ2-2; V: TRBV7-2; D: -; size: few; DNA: TGTGCCAGCAGTTTCACACCGACCGGGGAGCTGTTTTTT; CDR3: CASSFTPTGELFF
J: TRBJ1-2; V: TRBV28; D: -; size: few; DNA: TGTGCCAGCACCCTAGGGCAGTCCTATGGCTACACCTTC; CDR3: CASTLGQSYGYTF
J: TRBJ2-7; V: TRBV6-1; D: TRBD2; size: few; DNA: TGTGCCAGCAGTGAAGCGGTTGCGGGGGCCTACGAGCAGTACTTC; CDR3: CASSEAVAGAYEQYF
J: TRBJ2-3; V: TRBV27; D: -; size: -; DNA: TGTGCCAGCAGTTTGGTCAACACAGATACGCAGTATTTT; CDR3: CASSLVNTDTQYF
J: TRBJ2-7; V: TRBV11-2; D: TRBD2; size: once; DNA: TGTGCCAGCAGCCTTCAGCGGGGGTTAATCTACGAGCAGTACTTC; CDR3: CASSLQRGLIYEQYF
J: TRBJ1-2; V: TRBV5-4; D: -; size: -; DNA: TGTGCCAGCATTTCGGCCCGTCGAGATGGCTACACCTTC; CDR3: CASISARRDGYTF
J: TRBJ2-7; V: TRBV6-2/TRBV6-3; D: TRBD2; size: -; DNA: TGTGCCAGCAGTTACCCCAGCGGGAGGGGTAGCTCCTACGAGCAGTACTTC; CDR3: CASSYPSGRGSSYEQYF
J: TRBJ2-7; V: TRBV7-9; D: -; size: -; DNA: TGTGCCAGCAGCTTAGGGAGAGGGGGACACTCCTACGAGCAGTACTTC; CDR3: CASSLGRGGHSYEQYF
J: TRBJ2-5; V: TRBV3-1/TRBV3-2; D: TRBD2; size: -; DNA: TGTGCCAGCAGCCAGGCTCCTAGCGGGGCCCAGTACTTC; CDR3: CASSQAPSGAQYF
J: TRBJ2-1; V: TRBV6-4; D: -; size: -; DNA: TGTGCCAGCAGTCCTTTCGGACAGACTTACAATGAGCAGTTCTTC; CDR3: CASSPFGQTYNEQFF
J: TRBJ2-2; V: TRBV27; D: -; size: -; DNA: TGTGCCAGCAGTTTATCAAACACCGGGGAGCTGTTTTTT; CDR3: CASSLSNTGELFF
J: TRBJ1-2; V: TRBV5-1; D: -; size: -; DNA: TGCGCCAGCAGCTTAGCCCCAGGGAATTCGGGCCGCTATGGCTACACCTTC; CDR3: CASSLAPGNSGRYGYTF
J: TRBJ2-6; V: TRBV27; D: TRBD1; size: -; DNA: TGTGCCAGCAGCCCCGCGGACAGGTTCCTCTCTGGGGCCAACGTCCTGACTTTC; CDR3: CASSPADRFLSGANVLTF
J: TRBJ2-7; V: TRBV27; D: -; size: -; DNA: TGTGCCAGCAGTTATCTGGGGACGATAAACGAGCAGTACTTC; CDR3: CASSYLGTINEQYF
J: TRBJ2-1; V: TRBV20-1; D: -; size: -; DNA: TGCAGTGCTAGTTCTCCAGGGGATGTCAATGAGCAGTTCTTC; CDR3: CSASSPGDVNEQFF